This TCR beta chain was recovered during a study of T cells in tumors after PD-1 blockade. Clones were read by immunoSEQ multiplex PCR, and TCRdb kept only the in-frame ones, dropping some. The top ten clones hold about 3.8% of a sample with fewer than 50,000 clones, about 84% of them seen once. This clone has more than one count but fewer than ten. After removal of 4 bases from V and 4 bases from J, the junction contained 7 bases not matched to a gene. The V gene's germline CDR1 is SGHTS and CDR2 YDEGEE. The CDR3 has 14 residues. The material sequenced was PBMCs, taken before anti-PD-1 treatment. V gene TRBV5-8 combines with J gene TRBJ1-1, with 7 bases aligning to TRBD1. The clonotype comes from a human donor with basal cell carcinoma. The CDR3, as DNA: TGTGCCAGCAGCAAAGGGGGCCTGCTCACTGAAGCTTTCTTT. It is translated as CASSKGGLLTEAFF.